This T cell receptor (beta chain) was recovered during a study of T cells in Graves' hyperthyroidism and ophthalmopathy. Across the study: Once the initial diagnosis was made, peripheral blood was obtained before any treatment.

It was RNA transcripts that yielded the amplified TCR beta CDR3 regions. Researchers ran a first-round RT-PCR on the TCR CDR3 using the HTBI primer set. A single record per CDR3 protein comes from TCRdb applying MiXCR to the multiplex PCR reads. In the table there are roughly 280,000 distinct CDR3 sequences, about 15% of which are singletons. V lost 7 bases to trimming and J lost 10 bases, with 17 bases between them. Germline CDR1 and CDR2: MDHEN and SYDVKM. The CDR3 is 14 residues long. This clonotype was recorded many times. The TCR comes from a woman in her sixties or seventies with Graves' ophthalmopathy. V and J are TRBV28 and TRBJ1-6; tentatively, D is TRBD1 (5 bases). The sample comprised blood. CDR3 residues: CASKGALWSSPLHF. As DNA, the CDR3 is TGTGCCAGCAAAGGGGCCTTATGGTCCTCACCCCTCCACTTT. Combining the CDR3 with reference TRBV28 and TRBJ1-6 gives the whole variable domain DVKVTQSSRYLVKRTGEKVFLECVQDMDHENMFWYRQDPGLGLRLIYFSYDVKMKEKGDIPEGYSVSREKKERFSLILESASTNQTSMYLCASKGALWSSPLHFGNGTRLTVT.